What follows is one T cell receptor beta chain and its context. Its antigen is currently unknown. This CDR3 has 14 residues. CDR1 and CDR2 from the germline V gene are SNHLY and FYNNEI. Trimming removed 4 bases at V and 4 bases at J, with 13 bases between. This sample was taken from a study of vaccination effects on CD4 cells after COVID-19. Investigators separated out CD4+ T cells once around 9 days of culture had passed. Sequenced by immunoSEQ multiplex PCR; TCRdb stores in-frame clones only, minus some. The data hold under 60,000 clones, with roughly three fifths observed a single time. The source was CD4+ T cells from PBMCs cultured without peptide, collected before COVID-19 vaccination. V gene TRBV2 combines with J gene TRBJ1-2; D remains ambiguous. The sequence was collected from a human donor who received a COVID-19 vaccine. The CDR3 DNA reads as TGTGCCAGCAGTGGACCTACCGCCGGCTATGGCTACACCTTC. Protein: CASSGPTAGYGYTF. The full variable domain, in which reference TRBV2 and TRBJ1-2 provide the parts outside the CDR3, is EPEVTQTPSHQVTQMGQEVILRCVPISNHLYFYWYRQILGQKVEFLVSFYNNEISEKSEIFDDQFSVERPDGSNFTLKIRSTKLEDSAMYFCASSGPTAGYGYTFGSGTRLTVV.